Shown below are 16 T cell receptor beta chains from a single sample sequenced in a study of blood T cell repertoires in COVID-19. The table came from immunoSEQ multiplex PCR; TCRdb's copy has only in-frame clones and leaves some out. The sample contains 350,000 to 450,000 clones, 80% to 90% of which appear only once. Sequencing was done on a sample of peripheral blood. These receptors originate from a woman aged 60-75 years with COVID-19, enrolled during active disease.

The CDR3 sequence: CASSGGRQGLAGDNEQFF. The CDR3 bases are TGTGCCAGCAGCGGCGGGCGCCAGGGACTAGCGGGCGACAATGAGCAGTTCTTC. V is TRBV9 and J is TRBJ2-1, with 12 bases lining up with TRBD2. This CDR3 has 18 residues. With 3 bases clipped from V and 5 bases from J, the junction kept 12 bases outside the gene matches. CDR1 and CDR2 from the germline V gene are SGDLS and YYNGEE. Looking up the rest from reference TRBV9 and TRBJ2-1 gives the full variable domain: DSGVTQTPKHLITATGQRVTLRCSPRSGDLSVYWYQQSLDQGLQFLIQYYNGEERAKGNILERFSAQQFPDLHSELNLSSLELGDSALYFCASSGGRQGLAGDNEQFFGPGTRLTVL.

This chain uses TRBV27 with TRBJ1-1, with D tentatively TRBD1 (5 bases). CDR1 and CDR2 from the germline V gene are MNHEY and SMNVEV (reference sequence). The CDR3 is made up of 16 amino acids. The V end lost 3 bases, the J end lost 1 base, and 15 bases lay between the germline ends. CDR3 in DNA: TGTGCCAGCAGTTTCCGTGGGGCCCCTCCGAACACTGAAGCTTTCTTT. Translating gives CASSFRGAPPNTEAFF.

Comments on this clone: Other DNA sequences within the sample encode an identical CDR3. This chain links TRBV6-2 or TRBV6-3 with TRBJ2-7, with unresolved D. Germline V lookup: CDR1 MNHEY, CDR2 SVGEGT. The germline V and J ends were trimmed by 4 bases and 2 bases, with 3 bases remaining between them. This CDR3 has 11 amino acids. CDR3 nucleotides: TGTGCCAGCAGTTTTACCTACGAGCAGTACTTC. This encodes CASSFTYEQYF.

The rearrangement links TRBV5-4 to TRBJ2-7; 9 nucleotides agree with TRBD1. CDR3 length equals 14 residues. Germline-derived CDR1 and CDR2 are SGHNT and YYREEE (reference sequence). After removal of 4 bases from V and 3 bases from J, the junction contained 5 bases not matched to a gene. The CDR3 DNA follows: TGTGCCAGCAGCCCCGGGACAGGGTTCTACGAGCAGTACTTC. This translates into CASSPGTGFYEQYF. The full variable domain, rest sourced from reference TRBV5-4 and TRBJ2-7, is ETGVTQSPTHLIKTRGQQVTLRCSSQSGHNTVSWYQQALGQGPQFIFQYYREEENGRGNFPPRFSGLQFPNYSSELNVNALELDDSALYLCASSPGTGFYEQYFGPGTRLTVT.

The chain joins TRBV10-3 to TRBJ2-3, with TRBD2 matching over 7 bases. The germline gives CDR1 ENHRY, CDR2 SYGVKD. The CDR3 length is 16 residues. With V trimmed by 3 bases and J by 4 bases, 10 bases remained unmatched. CDR3 residues: CAISESLAGEADTQYF. The CDR3 DNA is TGTGCCATCAGTGAATCCCTGGCGGGGGAAGCAGATACGCAGTATTTT.

Comment on this clone: This same CDR3 is encoded by further DNA sequences in the sample. The gene calls are TRBV11-2 and TRBJ2-3; D remains ambiguous. The CDR3 is 13 amino acids. The germline V gene has CDR1 SGHAT and CDR2 FQNNGV. Between the trimmed V and J ends, which lost 3 bases and 4 bases, there was a span of 8 bases. The CDR3 DNA sequence: TGTGCCAGCAGCTTCCGAGGATCAGATACGCAGTATTTT. Translating gives CASSFRGSDTQYF. Looking up the rest from reference TRBV11-2 and TRBJ2-3 gives the full variable domain: EAGVAQSPRYKIIEKRQSVAFWCNPISGHATLYWYQQILGQGPKLLIQFQNNGVVDDSQLPKDRFSAERLKGVDSTLKIQPAKLEDSAVYLCASSFRGSDTQYFGPGTRLTVL.

The chain combines TRBV3-1 (or the pseudogene TRBV3-2) with TRBJ1-3, with 8 bases identical to TRBD1. The CDR3 is 15 residues long. The V segment lost 5 bases and the J segment 0 bases; nucleotides outside the gene matches: 3. The V gene's germline CDR1 is LGHDT and CDR2 YNNKEL (reference sequence). CDR3 in amino acids: CASSGDRSSGNTIYF. Written as DNA, the CDR3 is TGTGCCAGCAGCGGGGACAGGAGCTCTGGAAACACCATATATTTT.

The chain employs TRBV15 and TRBJ2-7, with TRBD2 identical over 11 bases. CDR1 LNHNV and CDR2 YYDKDF come from the germline V gene (reference sequence). Trimming took 3 bases from V and 4 from J; bases not matched to a gene: 5. This CDR3 spans 15 amino acids. The CDR3, as DNA: TGTGCCACCAGCAGTCCGGGACTAGCGGTTTACGAGCAGTACTTC. Encoded protein: CATSSPGLAVYEQYF.

The chain has TRBV30 and TRBJ1-4, with D unclear. V was pared by 2 bases and J by 3 bases, with 7 bases between. This CDR3 has 13 residues. Germline CDR1 GTSNPN, CDR2 SVGIG (reference sequence). CDR3 region: CAWSSVSNEKLFF. CDR3 nucleotides: TGTGCCTGGAGTTCCGTTTCTAATGAAAAACTGTTTTTT.

The chain employs TRBV19 and TRBJ1-5; TRBD1 agrees at 9 bases. V lost 5 bases and J lost 7; bases outside the gene matches: 6. The germline V gene encodes CDR1 LNHDA and CDR2 SQIVND (reference sequence). The CDR3 covers 14 residues. In DNA form, the CDR3 reads TGTGCCAGTAGTGTAACAGGGGGCGGACAGCCCCAGCATTTT. As protein: CASSVTGGGQPQHF.

The rearrangement links TRBV6-2 or TRBV6-3 to TRBJ1-2; a weak D match, TRBD1 (5 bases). V shed 2 bases and J shed 8 bases, with 24 bases lying between them. The CDR3 spans 17 residues. The V gene's germline CDR1 is MNHEY and CDR2 SVGEGT. The CDR3 DNA follows: TGTGCCAGCAGTTACCGGAGACAGTTACTTTTTTCGATCGGCTACACCTTC. This gives the protein CASSYRRQLLFSIGYTF.

The chain couples TRBV10-2 to TRBJ2-5; TRBD2 matches at 7 bases. The V gene's germline CDR1 is WSHSY and CDR2 SAAADI. The CDR3 runs 15 residues. The V segment lost 6 bases and the J segment 7 bases; nucleotides outside the gene matches: 14. The CDR3 DNA is TGCGCCAGCAGCCCCATGGGGGGGATTGGAGGGACCCAGTACTTC. It encodes CASSPMGGIGGTQYF.

This clone was recorded a few times. The rearrangement joins TRBV3-1 (or the pseudogene TRBV3-2) to TRBJ1-2, with D perhaps matching TRBD1 (5 bases). The V gene's germline CDR1 is LGHDT and CDR2 YNNKEL (reference sequence). The length of the CDR3 is 15 residues. V was trimmed by 4 bases and J by 4 bases, leaving 16 bases between them. This chain's CDR3 is CASSPAQERVYGYTF. CDR3 nucleotides: TGTGCCAGCAGCCCAGCACAGGAGCGGGTCTATGGCTACACCTTC.

This sequence joins TRBV7-2 and TRBJ2-1, with 10 nucleotides matching TRBD2. CDR1 and CDR2 (germline): SGHTA, FQGNSA. The CDR3 is 15 residues long. The trim removed 4 bases at V and 4 bases at J, leaving 4 bases unmatched. The chain's CDR3 is CASSSRLAGYNEQFF. CDR3 coding DNA: TGTGCCAGCAGCTCACGACTAGCGGGTTACAATGAGCAGTTCTTC.

This clone turned up a few times. The gene calls are TRBV2 and TRBJ2-7; tentative D call: TRBD2 (7 bases). Germline V gene data show CDR1 as SNHLY and CDR2 as FYNNEI. The CDR3 has 12 residues. The V gene lost 8 bases and the J gene lost 3 bases, with 11 bases spanning the gap. CDR3 residues: CASGGDNYEQYF. In DNA form, the CDR3 reads TGTGCCAGCGGGGGGGACAACTACGAGCAGTACTTC.

The chain employs TRBV5-5 and TRBJ1-1; the D gene is possibly TRBD1 (6 bases). CDR1 and CDR2 (germline): SGHKS, YYEKEE (reference sequence). The CDR3 is 16 residues long. Trimming stripped 0 bases from V and 4 bases from J, with 16 bases between. Here the CDR3 reads CASSLVSGGLGTEAFF. The CDR3 DNA reads TGTGCCAGCAGCTTGGTGTCGGGGGGCTTGGGCACTGAAGCTTTCTTT.